This is a list of T cell receptor beta chains from one sample in a study of blood T cell repertoires in COVID-19. The data were produced by immunoSEQ multiplex PCR, yet TCRdb's version contains in-frame clones alone and is incomplete. The sample lists 250,000 or so clones, around nine tenths seen once, with 8.5% to 9% in the top ten. Source material: peripheral blood. These receptors were obtained from a man aged 35 to 55 with active or convalescent COVID-19. Both conserved end residues are trimmed from each CDR3.

CDR3 protein	V gene	J gene
AWSPGTTPAQY	TRBV30	TRBJ2-5
ASSYLSDTEAF	TRBV4-1	TRBJ1-1
AWSVGPSGGAVYEQY	TRBV30	TRBJ2-7
ASSQDIGTSGSVYTGELF	TRBV4-1	TRBJ2-2
ASSPQGGQETQY	TRBV9	TRBJ2-5
SEDRANYGYT	TRBV29-1	TRBJ1-2
ANSYGGVSYNEQF	TRBV6-5	TRBJ2-1
SAERYAEAF	TRBV20-1	TRBJ1-1
ASSLGTVGNTIY	TRBV5-1	TRBJ1-3
AISGWREGGTDTQY	TRBV10-3	TRBJ2-3
ASSVATQGQGYT	TRBV9	TRBJ1-2
ATSRDLSGSYNEQY	TRBV15	TRBJ2-7
ASLTPTGTTYNEQF	TRBV28	TRBJ2-1
ASRTALGGTGRGAQY	TRBV19	TRBJ2-3
ATSDRGVGGSYNEQF	TRBV24-1	TRBJ2-1
ASSSGGDEAF	TRBV12-3/TRBV12-4	TRBJ1-1
ASSQGTSGGADTQY	TRBV4-2	TRBJ2-3
ASSLLGGATQETQY	TRBV28	TRBJ2-5
ASSEGEHQPQH	TRBV2	TRBJ1-5
ASSGRLAGSSYNEQF	TRBV6-1	TRBJ2-1
ASSLSTRDSGELF	TRBV5-6	TRBJ2-2
ASSLLWISGRGYEQY	TRBV5-1	TRBJ2-7
ASGRGLNAEAF	TRBV4-1	TRBJ1-1
ATSRGGYGGSYEQY	TRBV15	TRBJ2-7
ASSQETQY	TRBV3-1/TRBV3-2	TRBJ2-5
ASSVGTVYEQY	TRBV2	TRBJ2-7
ASSGGPSSTEAF	TRBV5-1	TRBJ1-1
ASSPPGTAFNQPQH	TRBV18	TRBJ1-5
ASSLGAVGELF	TRBV11-2	TRBJ2-2
ASSYGRHNQPQH	TRBV6-6	TRBJ1-5
ASSSAVGGPYEQY	TRBV12-5	TRBJ2-7
ASSVATSGRANTGELF	TRBV9	TRBJ2-2
SASKRGVGTEAF	TRBV20-1	TRBJ1-1
ASSPGGVSNEKLF	TRBV9	TRBJ1-4
ASSLAGETEAF	TRBV5-1	TRBJ1-1
ASREGVSNQPQH	TRBV27	TRBJ1-5
ASSSGQGLTDTQY	TRBV5-1	TRBJ2-3
ASVGGGPNEQF	TRBV21-1	TRBJ2-1
ASSQDRQGGNEQF	TRBV14	TRBJ2-1
ASSFGGYTEAF	TRBV5-5	TRBJ1-1
ASSRGGGNQPQH	TRBV9	TRBJ1-5
ATSDPRQGGYEQY	TRBV24-1	TRBJ2-7
ASSQAPGGQETQY	TRBV4-1	TRBJ2-5